This section outlines one T cell receptor beta chain sequence together with its context. What it binds is unknown. Donors gave around 10 milliliters of peripheral blood apiece. These data belong to a study of blood T cells in healthy people across ages. The study's findings and limits: TCR beta diversity per million T cells fell roughly linearly with age. The study lacked donor CMV status, which possibly confounded expanded clonotype changes. Aged donors had fewer naive CD4+ cells and lower diversity than long-lived donors.

V was clipped by 4 bases and J by 0 bases, with 10 bases between them. The CDR3 totals 15 residues. The use of a sample-barcoded 5' primer and a J-beta primer mix characterized a second PCR of 7 to 11 cycles. MiXCR, run by TCRdb on the 5' RACE reads, gives a single entry per CDR3 protein. The table shows approximately 800,000 distinct CDR3 sequences, with 58% occurring only once. This sequence originates from a young man in good health. Source material: blood. The chain has TRBV12-3 or TRBV12-4 and TRBJ2-4; D is unclear. CDR3 bases: TGTGCCAGCAGTTACTACAGACTAGCCAAAAACATTCAGTACTTC. Translating gives CASSYYRLAKNIQYF.